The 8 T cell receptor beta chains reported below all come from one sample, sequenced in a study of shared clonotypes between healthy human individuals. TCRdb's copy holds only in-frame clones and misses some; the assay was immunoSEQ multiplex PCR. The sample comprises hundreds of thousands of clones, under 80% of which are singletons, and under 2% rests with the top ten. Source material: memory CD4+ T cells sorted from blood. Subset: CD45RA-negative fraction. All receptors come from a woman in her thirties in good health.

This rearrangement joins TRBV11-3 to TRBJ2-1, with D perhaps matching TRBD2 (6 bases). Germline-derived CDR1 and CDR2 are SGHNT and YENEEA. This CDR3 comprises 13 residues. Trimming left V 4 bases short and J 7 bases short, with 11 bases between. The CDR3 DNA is TGTGCCAGCAGCTCCCCGGGAGTTAATGAGCAGTTCTTC. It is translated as CASSSPGVNEQFF.

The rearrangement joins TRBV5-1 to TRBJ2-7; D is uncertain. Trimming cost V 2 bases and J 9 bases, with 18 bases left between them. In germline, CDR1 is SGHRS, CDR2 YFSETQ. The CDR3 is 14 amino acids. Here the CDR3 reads CASSFGQERQVQYF. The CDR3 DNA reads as TGCGCCAGCAGCTTCGGTCAGGAAAGGCAGGTGCAGTACTTC.

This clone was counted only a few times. The CDR3, as DNA: TGTGCAGTCGCGGATATGCAGACGGCCCAGGGGGAAAAACTGTTTTTT. Translation gives CAVADMQTAQGEKLFF. The V gene is TRBV19, the J gene TRBJ1-4; D possibly corresponds to TRBD1 (6 bases). CDR3 length equals 16 residues. CDR1 and CDR2 (germline): LNHDA, SQIVND (reference sequence).

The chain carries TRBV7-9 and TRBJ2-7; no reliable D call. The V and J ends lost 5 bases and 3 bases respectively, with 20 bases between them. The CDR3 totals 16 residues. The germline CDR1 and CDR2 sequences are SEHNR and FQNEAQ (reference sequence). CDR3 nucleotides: TGTGCCAGCAGCGCTTATCAGACCACGATCTTCTACGAGCAGTACTTC. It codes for CASSAYQTTIFYEQYF.

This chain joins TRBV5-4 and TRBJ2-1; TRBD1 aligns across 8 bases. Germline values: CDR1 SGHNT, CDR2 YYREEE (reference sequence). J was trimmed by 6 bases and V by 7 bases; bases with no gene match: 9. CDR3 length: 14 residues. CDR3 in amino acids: CASLPGTGRNEQFF. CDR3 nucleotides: TGTGCCAGCTTACCCGGGACAGGTCGCAATGAGCAGTTCTTC.

CDR3 sequence: CASSQGAGGTGELFF. The CDR3 bases are TGTGCCAGCAGCCAAGGAGCGGGAGGCACCGGGGAGCTGTTTTTT. The V and J genes are TRBV11-2 and TRBJ2-2, with TRBD2 identical over 9 bases. The CDR3 covers 15 residues. The trim removed 5 bases at V and 4 bases at J, leaving 5 bases unmatched. Per germline, CDR1 SGHAT and CDR2 FQNNGV.

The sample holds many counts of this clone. The CDR3: CASSDRAATQYF. In nucleotides, the CDR3 is TGTGCCAGCAGTGACAGGGCGGCGACGCAGTATTTT. The chain uses TRBV25-1 and TRBJ2-3, with D possibly matching TRBD1 (5 bases). The CDR3 runs 12 residues. Trimming removed 3 bases at V and 9 bases at J, with 10 bases between. Germline values: CDR1 MGHDK, CDR2 SYGVNS.

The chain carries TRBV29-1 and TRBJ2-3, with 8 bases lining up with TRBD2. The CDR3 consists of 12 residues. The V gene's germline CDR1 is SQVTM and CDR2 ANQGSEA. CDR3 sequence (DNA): TGCCAAGCGGGGGTAGCGGGAGATACGCAGTATTTT. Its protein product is CQAGVAGDTQYF.